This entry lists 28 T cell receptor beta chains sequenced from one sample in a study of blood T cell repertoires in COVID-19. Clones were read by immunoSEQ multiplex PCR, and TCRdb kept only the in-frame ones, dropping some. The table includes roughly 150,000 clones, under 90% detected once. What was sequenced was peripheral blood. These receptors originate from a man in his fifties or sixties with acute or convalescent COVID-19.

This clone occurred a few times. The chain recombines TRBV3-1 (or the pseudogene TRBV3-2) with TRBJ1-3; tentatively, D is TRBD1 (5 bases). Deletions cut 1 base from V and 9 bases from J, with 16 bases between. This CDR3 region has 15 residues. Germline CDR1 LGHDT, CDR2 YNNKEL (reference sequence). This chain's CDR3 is CASSQVAGRAGTIYF. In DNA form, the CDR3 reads TGTGCCAGCAGCCAAGTAGCAGGGAGGGCAGGCACCATATATTTT.

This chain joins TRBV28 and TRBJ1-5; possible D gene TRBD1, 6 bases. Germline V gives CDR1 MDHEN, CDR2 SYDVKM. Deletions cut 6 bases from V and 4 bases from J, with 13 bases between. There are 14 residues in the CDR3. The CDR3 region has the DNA TGTGCCAGCAGCGGCCAGGGGATAAATCAGCCCCAGCATTTT. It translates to CASSGQGINQPQHF.

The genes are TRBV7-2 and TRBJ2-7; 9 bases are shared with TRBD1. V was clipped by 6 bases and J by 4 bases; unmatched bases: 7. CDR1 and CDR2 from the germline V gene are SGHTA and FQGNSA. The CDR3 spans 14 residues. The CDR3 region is CASRLQGASYEQYF. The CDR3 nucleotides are TGTGCCAGCAGGTTACAGGGGGCGTCGTACGAGCAGTACTTC.

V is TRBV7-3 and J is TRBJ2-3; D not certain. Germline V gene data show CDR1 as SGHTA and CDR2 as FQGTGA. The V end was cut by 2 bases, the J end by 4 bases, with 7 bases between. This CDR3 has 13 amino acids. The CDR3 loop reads CASSLVLADTQYF. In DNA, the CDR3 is TGTGCCAGCAGCTTAGTACTGGCAGATACGCAGTATTTT. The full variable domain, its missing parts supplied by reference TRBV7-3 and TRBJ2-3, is GAGVSQTPSNKVTEKGKYVELRCDPISGHTALYWYRQSLGQGPEFLIYFQGTGAADDSGLPNDRFFAVRPEGSVSTLKIQRTERGDSAVYLCASSLVLADTQYFGPGTRLTVL.

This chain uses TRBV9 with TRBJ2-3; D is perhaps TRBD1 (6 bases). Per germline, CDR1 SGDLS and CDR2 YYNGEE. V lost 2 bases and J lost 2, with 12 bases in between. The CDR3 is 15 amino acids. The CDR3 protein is CASSVGTMNTDTQYF. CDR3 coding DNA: TGTGCCAGCAGCGTTGGGACAATGAACACAGATACGCAGTATTTT.

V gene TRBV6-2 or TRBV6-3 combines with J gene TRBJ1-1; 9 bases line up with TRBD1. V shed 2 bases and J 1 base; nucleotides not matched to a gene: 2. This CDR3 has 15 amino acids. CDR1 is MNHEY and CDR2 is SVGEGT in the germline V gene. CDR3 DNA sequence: TGTGCCAGCAGTTACGGGACAGGGTCGAACACTGAAGCTTTCTTT. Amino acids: CASSYGTGSNTEAFF.

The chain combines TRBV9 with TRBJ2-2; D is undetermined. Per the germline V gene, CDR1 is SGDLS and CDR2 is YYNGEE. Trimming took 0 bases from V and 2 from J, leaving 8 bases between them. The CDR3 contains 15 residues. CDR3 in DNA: TGTGCCAGCAGCGTAGTTCCCGTTAACACCGGGGAGCTGTTTTTT. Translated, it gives CASSVVPVNTGELFF.

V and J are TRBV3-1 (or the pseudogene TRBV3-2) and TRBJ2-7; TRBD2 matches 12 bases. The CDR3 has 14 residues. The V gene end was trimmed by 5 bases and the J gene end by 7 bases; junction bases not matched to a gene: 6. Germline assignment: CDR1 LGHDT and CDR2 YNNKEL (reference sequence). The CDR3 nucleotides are TGTGCCAGCAGCGGACTAGCGGGATCTGTGGAGCAGTACTTC. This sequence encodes CASSGLAGSVEQYF.

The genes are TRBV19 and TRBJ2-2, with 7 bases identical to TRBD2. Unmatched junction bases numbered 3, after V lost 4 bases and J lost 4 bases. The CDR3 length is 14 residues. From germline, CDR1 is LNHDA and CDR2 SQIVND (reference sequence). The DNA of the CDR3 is TGTGCCAGTAGTAGGGGGGGAGGCACCGGGGAGCTGTTTTTT. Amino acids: CASSRGGGTGELFF. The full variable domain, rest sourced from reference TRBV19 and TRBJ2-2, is DGGITQSPKYLFRKEGQNVTLSCEQNLNHDAMYWYRQDPGQGLRLIYYSQIVNDFQKGDIAEGYSVSREKKESFPLTVTSAQKNPTAFYLCASSRGGGTGELFFGEGSRLTVL.

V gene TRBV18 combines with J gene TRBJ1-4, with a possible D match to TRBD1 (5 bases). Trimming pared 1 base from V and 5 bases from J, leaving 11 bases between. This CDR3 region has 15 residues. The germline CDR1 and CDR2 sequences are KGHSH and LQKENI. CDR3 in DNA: TGTGCCAGCTCACCACGGGGCGGAAACAATGAAAAACTGTTTTTT. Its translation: CASSPRGGNNEKLFF.

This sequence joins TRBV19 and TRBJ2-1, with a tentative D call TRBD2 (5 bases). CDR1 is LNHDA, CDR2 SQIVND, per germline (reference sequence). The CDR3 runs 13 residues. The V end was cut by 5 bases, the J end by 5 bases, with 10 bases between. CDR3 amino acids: CASSLGIHNEQFF. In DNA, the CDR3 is TGTGCCAGTAGTCTCGGGATTCACAATGAGCAGTTCTTC. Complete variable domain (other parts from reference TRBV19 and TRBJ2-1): DGGITQSPKYLFRKEGQNVTLSCEQNLNHDAMYWYRQDPGQGLRLIYYSQIVNDFQKGDIAEGYSVSREKKESFPLTVTSAQKNPTAFYLCASSLGIHNEQFFGPGTRLTVL.

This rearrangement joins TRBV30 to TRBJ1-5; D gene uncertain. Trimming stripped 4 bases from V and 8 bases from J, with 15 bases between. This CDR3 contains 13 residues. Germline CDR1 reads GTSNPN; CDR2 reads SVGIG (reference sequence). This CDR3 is CAWTRDPGEPQHF. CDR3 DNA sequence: TGTGCCTGGACCCGCGATCCCGGGGAGCCCCAGCATTTT.

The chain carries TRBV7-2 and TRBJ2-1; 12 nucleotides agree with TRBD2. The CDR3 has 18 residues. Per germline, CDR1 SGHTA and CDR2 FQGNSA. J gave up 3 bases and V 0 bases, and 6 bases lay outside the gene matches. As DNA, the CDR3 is TGTGCCAGCAGCTTAGCGGGGGGGACTAGCGGGTACTACAATGAGCAGTTCTTC. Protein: CASSLAGGTSGYYNEQFF.

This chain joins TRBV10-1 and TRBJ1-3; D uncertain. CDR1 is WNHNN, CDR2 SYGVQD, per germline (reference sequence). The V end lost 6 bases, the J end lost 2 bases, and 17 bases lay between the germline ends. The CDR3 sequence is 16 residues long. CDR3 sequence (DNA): TGCGCCAGCAGGAGAGGAGTTCCGGAGGCTGGAAACACCATATATTTT. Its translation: CASRRGVPEAGNTIYF.

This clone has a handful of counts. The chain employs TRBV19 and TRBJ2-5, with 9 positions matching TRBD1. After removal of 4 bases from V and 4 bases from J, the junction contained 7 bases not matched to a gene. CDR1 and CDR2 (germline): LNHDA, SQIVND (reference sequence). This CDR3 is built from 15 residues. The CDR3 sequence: CASSKTTGQGETQYF. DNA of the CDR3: TGTGCCAGTAGTAAAACGACGGGACAGGGAGAGACCCAGTACTTC.

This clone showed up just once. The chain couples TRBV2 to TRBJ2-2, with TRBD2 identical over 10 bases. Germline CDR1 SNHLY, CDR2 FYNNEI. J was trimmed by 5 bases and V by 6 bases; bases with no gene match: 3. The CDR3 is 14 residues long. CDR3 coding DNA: TGTGCCAGCAGCCCGGGACTAGCGACCGGGGAGCTGTTTTTT. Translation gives CASSPGLATGELFF.

The CDR3 loop reads CASSEPYEQYF. The CDR3 nucleotides are TGTGCCAGCAGTGAACCATACGAGCAGTACTTC. The chain links TRBV2 to TRBJ2-7; D gene unclear. Germline CDR1 and CDR2: SNHLY and FYNNEI. CDR3 length equals 11 residues. V lost 2 bases and J 4 bases, leaving 3 bases between the germline ends.

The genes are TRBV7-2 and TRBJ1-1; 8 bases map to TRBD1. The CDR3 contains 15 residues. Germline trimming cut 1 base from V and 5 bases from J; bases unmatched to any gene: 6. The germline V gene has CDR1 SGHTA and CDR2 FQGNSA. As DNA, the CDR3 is TGTGCCAGCAGCTTAGTCCAGGGGGCGCGAACTGAAGCTTTCTTT. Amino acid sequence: CASSLVQGARTEAFF.

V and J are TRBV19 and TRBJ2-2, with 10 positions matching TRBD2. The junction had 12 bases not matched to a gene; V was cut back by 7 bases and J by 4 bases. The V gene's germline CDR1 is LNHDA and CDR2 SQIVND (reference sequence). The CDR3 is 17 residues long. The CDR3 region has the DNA TGTGCCAGTACCCCCACCAGCGGGAGGGGGTCCACCGGGGAGCTGTTTTTT. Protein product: CASTPTSGRGSTGELFF.

The CDR3: CASSLGSSKNIQYF. The DNA of the CDR3 is TGTGCCAGCAGTTTGGGGAGCTCGAAAAACATTCAGTACTTC. The rearrangement links TRBV28 to TRBJ2-4, with D possibly being TRBD2 (5 bases). V dropped 3 bases and J dropped 4 bases, with 10 bases sitting between them. Germline V gene lookup returns CDR1 MDHEN and CDR2 SYDVKM. This CDR3 region has 14 residues.

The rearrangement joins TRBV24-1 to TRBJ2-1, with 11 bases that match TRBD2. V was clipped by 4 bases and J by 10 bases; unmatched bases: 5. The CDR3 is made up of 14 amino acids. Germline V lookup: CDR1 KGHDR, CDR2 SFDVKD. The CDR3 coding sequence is TGTGCCACCAGTGAGGCTAGCGGGGGGCGAGAGCAGTTCTTC. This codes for CATSEASGGREQFF.

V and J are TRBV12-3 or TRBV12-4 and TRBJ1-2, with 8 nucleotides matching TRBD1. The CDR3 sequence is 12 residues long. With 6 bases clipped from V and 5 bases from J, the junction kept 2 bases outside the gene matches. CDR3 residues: CASSRTGYGYTF. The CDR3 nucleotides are TGTGCCAGCAGCAGGACAGGGTATGGCTACACCTTC.

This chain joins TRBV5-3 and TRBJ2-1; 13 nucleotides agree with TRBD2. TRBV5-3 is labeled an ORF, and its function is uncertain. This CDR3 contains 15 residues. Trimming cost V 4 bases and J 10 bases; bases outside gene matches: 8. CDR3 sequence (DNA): TGTGCCAGAAGCCCCGGACTAGCGGGAGTCGGCGAGCAGTTCTTC. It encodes CARSPGLAGVGEQFF.

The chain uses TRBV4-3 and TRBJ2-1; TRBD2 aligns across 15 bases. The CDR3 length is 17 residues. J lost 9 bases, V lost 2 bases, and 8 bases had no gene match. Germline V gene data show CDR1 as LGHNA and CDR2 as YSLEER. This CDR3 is CASSQMGLAGGKGEQFF. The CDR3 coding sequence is TGCGCCAGCAGCCAAATGGGACTAGCGGGAGGAAAGGGTGAGCAGTTCTTC.

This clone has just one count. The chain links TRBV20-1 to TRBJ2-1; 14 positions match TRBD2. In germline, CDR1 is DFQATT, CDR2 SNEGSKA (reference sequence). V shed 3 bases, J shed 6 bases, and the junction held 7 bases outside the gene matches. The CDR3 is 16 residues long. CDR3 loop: CSASLGTSGRRNEQFF. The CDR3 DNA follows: TGCAGTGCTAGTCTCGGGACTAGCGGGAGACGCAATGAGCAGTTCTTC.

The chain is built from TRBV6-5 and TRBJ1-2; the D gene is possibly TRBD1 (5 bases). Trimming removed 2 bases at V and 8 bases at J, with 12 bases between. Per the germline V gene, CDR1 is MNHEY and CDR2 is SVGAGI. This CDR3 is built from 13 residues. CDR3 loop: CASSYGGARGYTF. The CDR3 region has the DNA TGTGCCAGCAGTTACGGTGGGGCGAGGGGCTACACCTTC.

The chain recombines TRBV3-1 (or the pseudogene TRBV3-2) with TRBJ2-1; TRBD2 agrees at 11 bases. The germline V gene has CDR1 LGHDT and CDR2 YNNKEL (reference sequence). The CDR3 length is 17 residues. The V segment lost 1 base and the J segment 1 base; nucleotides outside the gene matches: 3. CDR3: CASSQGTSGRSYNEQFF. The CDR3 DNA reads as TGTGCCAGCAGCCAAGGGACTAGCGGGCGATCCTACAATGAGCAGTTCTTC.

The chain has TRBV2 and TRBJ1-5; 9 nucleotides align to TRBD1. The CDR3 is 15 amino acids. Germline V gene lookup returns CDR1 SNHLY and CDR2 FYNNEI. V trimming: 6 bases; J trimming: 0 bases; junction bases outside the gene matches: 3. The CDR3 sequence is CASRDRGYSNQPQHF. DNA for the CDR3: TGTGCCAGCAGGGACAGGGGCTATAGCAATCAGCCCCAGCATTTT.